This T cell receptor (beta chain) was captured in a study of beta chain features in type 1 diabetes. The wider study: Cells sorted and examined across all samples totaled almost 110 million.

Study-wide findings and caveats: Type 1 diabetes patients had VDJ junctions that carried fewer insertions and more deletions.

Expressed TCRB transcripts were sequenced because the isolated RNA had all been reverse transcribed beforehand. The repertoire was sequenced with immunoSEQ multiplex PCR; TCRdb's copy has only in-frame clones and lacks some. The sample yields 120,000 to 150,000 clones, less than 11% seen once. With V trimmed by 2 bases and J by 2 bases, 7 bases remained unmatched. Germline CDR1 MNHNS, CDR2 SASEGT. There are 16 residues in the CDR3. One heparinised draw, averaging approximately 120 mL, was taken per donor. Stem cell-like memory, regulatory, central memory and naive CD4+ cells were sorted via CD45RO/CCR7/CD25/CD127/CD95/CD27. Comment on this clone: Its specificity is not known.

V and J are TRBV6-1 and TRBJ2-5; 8 bases agree with TRBD1. Sequenced sample: naive CD4+ T cells from blood. The source is a man aged 18 to 30 in good health. The CDR3 DNA sequence: TGTGCCAGCAGTGAACGTACCGGGACAGGTCAAGAGACCCAGTACTTC. Residues: CASSERTGTGQETQYF.